The sequence of this T cell receptor (beta chain) was determined in a study of response to subunit inactivated influenza vaccine. J was trimmed by 7 bases and V by 9 bases; bases with no gene match: 12. The V gene's germline CDR1 is KGHDR and CDR2 SFDVKD. The CDR3 spans 14 residues. TCRdb reprocessed the RT-PCR reads with MiXCR, giving one entry per CDR3 protein. Here the sample spans about 570,000 distinct CDR3 sequences, about 12% being singletons. The sequence was collected from a man in his fifties or sixties who received an inactivated influenza vaccine. The rearrangement joins TRBV24-1 to TRBJ2-7, with 9 bases identical to TRBD1. Sequenced here: PBMCs from blood, sampled on the day of vaccination. The CDR3 coding sequence is TGTGCCACCTCGGGACAGGGAGCTGATTTTGAGCAGTACTTC. It is translated as CATSGQGADFEQYF.